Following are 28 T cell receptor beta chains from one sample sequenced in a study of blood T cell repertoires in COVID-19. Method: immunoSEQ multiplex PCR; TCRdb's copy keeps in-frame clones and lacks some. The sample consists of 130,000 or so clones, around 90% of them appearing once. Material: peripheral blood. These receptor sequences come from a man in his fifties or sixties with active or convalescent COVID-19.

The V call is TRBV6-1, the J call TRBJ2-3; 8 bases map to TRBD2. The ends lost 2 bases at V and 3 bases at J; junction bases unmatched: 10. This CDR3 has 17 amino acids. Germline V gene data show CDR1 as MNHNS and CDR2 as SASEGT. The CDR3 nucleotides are TGTGCCAGCAGTGAAAGAGGTTTCGGCGGGAGGACAGATACGCAGTATTTT. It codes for CASSERGFGGRTDTQYF.

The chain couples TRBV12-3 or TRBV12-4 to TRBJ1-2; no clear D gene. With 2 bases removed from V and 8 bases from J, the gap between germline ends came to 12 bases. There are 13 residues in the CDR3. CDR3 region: CASSLNGGEGYTF. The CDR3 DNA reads TGTGCCAGCAGTTTAAACGGCGGGGAGGGCTACACCTTC.

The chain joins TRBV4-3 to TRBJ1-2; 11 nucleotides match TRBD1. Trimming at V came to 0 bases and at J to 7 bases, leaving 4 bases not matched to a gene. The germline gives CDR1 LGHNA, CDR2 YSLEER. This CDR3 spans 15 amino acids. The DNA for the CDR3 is TGCGCCAGCAGCCAAGAAGGGACAGGGGGTTTTGGCTACACCTTC. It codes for CASSQEGTGGFGYTF.

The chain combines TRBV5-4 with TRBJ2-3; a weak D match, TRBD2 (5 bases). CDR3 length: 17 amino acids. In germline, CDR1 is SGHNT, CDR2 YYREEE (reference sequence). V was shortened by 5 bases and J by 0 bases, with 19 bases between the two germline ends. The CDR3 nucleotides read TGTGCCAGCAGTTCCGAAGCCAGCGGCGATAGCACAGATACGCAGTATTTT. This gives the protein CASSSEASGDSTDTQYF.

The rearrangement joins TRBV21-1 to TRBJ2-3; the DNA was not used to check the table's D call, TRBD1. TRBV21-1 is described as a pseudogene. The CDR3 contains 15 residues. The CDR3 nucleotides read TGTGCCAGCAGAGGTCAGGGGTCTTGGGCAGATACGCAGTATTTT. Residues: CASRGQGSWADTQYF.

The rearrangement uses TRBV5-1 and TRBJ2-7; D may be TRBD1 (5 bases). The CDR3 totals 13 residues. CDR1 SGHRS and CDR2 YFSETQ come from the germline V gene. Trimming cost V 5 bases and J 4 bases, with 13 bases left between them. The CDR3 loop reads CASRQGSGYEQYF. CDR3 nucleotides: TGCGCCAGCAGGCAGGGTTCAGGATACGAGCAGTACTTC.

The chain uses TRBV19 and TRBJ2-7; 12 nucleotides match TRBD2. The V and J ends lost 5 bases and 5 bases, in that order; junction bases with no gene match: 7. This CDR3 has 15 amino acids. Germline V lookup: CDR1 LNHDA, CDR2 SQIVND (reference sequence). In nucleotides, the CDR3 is TGTGCCAGTAGTCCCCGGACTAGCGGGACCCACGAGCAGTACTTC. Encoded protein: CASSPRTSGTHEQYF.

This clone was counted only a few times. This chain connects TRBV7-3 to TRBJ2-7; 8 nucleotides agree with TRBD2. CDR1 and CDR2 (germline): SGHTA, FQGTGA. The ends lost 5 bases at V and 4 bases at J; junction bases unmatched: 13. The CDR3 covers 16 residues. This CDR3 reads CASSLQRASGPYEQYF. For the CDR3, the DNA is TGTGCCAGCAGCCTACAGCGGGCTAGCGGGCCTTACGAGCAGTACTTC.

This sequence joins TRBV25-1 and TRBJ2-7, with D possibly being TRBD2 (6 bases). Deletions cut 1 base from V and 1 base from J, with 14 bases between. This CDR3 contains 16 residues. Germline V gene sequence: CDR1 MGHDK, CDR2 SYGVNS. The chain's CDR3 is CASSEFSAGPSYEQYF. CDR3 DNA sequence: TGTGCCAGCAGTGAATTCTCCGCGGGACCTTCCTACGAGCAGTACTTC.

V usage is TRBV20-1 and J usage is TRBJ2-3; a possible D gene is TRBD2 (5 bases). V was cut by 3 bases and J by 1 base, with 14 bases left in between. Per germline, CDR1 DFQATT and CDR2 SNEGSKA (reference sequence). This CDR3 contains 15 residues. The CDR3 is CSASKLAGGTDTQYF. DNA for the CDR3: TGCAGTGCTAGTAAGCTAGCTGGGGGCACAGATACGCAGTATTTT.

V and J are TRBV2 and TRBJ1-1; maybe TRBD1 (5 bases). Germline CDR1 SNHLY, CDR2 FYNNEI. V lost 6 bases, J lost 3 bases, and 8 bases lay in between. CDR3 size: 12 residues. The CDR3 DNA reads TGTGCCAGCAGATCCAGGGACACTGAAGCTTTCTTT. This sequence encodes CASRSRDTEAFF.

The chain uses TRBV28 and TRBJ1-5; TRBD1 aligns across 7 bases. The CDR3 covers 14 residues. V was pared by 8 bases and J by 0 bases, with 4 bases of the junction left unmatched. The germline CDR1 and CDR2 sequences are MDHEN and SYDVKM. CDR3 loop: CASGDSHSNQPQHF. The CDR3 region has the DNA TGTGCCAGCGGGGACAGTCATAGCAATCAGCCCCAGCATTTT.

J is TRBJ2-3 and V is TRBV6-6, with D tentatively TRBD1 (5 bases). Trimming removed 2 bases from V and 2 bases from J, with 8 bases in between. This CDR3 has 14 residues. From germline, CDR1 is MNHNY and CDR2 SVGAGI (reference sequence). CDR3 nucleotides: TGTGCCAGCAGTTACGACAGCTCCACAGATACGCAGTATTTT. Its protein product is CASSYDSSTDTQYF.

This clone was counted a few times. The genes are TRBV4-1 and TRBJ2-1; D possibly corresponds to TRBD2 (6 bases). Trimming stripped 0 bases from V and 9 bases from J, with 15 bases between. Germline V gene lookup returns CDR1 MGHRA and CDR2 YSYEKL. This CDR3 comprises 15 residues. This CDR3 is CASSQEPGSWREQFF. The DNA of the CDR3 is TGCGCCAGCAGCCAAGAGCCCGGGAGTTGGCGTGAGCAGTTCTTC.

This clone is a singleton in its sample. CDR3 nucleotide sequence: TGTGCCAGCAGCTTAGAGACAGGGAACACTGAAGCTTTCTTT. It translates to CASSLETGNTEAFF. V usage is TRBV7-6 and J usage is TRBJ1-1, with TRBD1 as a possible D gene (6 bases). V lost 1 base, J lost 1 base, and 7 bases lay in between. Looked up from germline, CDR1 is SGHVS and CDR2 is FNYEAQ. The CDR3 sequence is 14 residues long.

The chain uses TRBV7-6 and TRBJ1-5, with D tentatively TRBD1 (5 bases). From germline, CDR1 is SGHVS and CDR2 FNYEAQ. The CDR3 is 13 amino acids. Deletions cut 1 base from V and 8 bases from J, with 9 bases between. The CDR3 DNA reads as TGTGCCAGCAGCTTAGACGGGGGGAAGCCCCAGCATTTT. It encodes CASSLDGGKPQHF.

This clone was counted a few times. CDR3 sequence: CAWTSRGGPQHF. CDR3 DNA: TGTGCCTGGACTTCCCGAGGGGGGCCCCAGCATTTT. V and J are TRBV30 and TRBJ1-5; tentative D call: TRBD1 (6 bases). The V and J ends lost 4 bases and 9 bases respectively, with 13 bases between them. The CDR3 has 12 residues. Germline assignment: CDR1 GTSNPN and CDR2 SVGIG (reference sequence).

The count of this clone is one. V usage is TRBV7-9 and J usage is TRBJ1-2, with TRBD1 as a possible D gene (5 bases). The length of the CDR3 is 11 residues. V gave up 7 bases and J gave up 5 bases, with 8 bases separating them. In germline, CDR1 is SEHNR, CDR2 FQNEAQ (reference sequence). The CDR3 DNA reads TGTGCCAGCAAGACAGTTTATGGCTACACCTTC. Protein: CASKTVYGYTF.

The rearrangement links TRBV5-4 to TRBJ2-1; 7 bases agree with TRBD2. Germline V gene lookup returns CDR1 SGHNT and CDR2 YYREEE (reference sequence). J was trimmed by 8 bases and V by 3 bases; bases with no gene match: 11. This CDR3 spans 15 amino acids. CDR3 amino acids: CASSSLRGGLYEQFF. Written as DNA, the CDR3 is TGTGCCAGCAGCTCCCTGCGGGGAGGGCTTTATGAGCAGTTCTTC.

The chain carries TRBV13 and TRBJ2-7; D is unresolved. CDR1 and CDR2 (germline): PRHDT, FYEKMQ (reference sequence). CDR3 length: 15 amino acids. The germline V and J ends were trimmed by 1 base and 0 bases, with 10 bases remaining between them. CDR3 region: CASSLDRAASYEQYF. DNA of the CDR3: TGTGCCAGCAGCTTAGACAGAGCTGCCTCCTACGAGCAGTACTTC.

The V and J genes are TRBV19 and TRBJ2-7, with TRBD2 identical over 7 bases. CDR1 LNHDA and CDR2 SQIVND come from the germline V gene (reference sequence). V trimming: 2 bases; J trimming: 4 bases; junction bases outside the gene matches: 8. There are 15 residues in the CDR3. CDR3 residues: CASSISAGVRYEQYF. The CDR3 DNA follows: TGTGCCAGTAGTATAAGTGCGGGAGTGAGGTACGAGCAGTACTTC.

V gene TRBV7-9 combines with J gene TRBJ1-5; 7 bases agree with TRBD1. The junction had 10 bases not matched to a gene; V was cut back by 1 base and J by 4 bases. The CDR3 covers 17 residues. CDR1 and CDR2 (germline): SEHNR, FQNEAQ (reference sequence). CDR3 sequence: CASSLGWPPGQNQPQHF. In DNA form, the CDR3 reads TGTGCCAGCAGCTTAGGGTGGCCCCCGGGACAGAATCAGCCCCAGCATTTT.

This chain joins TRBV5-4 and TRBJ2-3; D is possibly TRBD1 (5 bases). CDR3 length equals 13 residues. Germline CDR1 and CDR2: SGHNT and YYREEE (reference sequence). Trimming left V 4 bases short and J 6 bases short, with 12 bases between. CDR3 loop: CASSPQAADTQYF. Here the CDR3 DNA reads TGTGCCAGCAGCCCACAGGCCGCGGATACGCAGTATTTT. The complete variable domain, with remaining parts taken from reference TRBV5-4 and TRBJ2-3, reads ETGVTQSPTHLIKTRGQQVTLRCSSQSGHNTVSWYQQALGQGPQFIFQYYREEENGRGNFPPRFSGLQFPNYSSELNVNALELDDSALYLCASSPQAADTQYFGPGTRLTVL.

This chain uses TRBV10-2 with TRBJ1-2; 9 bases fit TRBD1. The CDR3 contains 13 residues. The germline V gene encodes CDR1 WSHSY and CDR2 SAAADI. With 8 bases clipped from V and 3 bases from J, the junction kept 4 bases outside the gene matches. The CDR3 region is CASGTGMDYGYTF. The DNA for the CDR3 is TGCGCCAGCGGGACAGGGATGGACTATGGCTACACCTTC.

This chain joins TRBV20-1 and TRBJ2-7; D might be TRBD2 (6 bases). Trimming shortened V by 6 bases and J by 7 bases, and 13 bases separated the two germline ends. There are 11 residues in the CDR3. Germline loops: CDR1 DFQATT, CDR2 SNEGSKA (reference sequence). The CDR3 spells CSAEPGREQYF. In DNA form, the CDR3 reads TGCAGTGCCGAGCCCGGGAGAGAGCAGTACTTC.

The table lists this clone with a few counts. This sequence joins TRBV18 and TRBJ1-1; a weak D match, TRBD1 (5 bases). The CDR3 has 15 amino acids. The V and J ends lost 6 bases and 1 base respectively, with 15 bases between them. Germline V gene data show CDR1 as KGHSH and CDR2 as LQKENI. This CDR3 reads CASSRGGYGNTEAFF. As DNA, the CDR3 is TGTGCCAGCTCCCGGGGGGGATATGGGAACACTGAAGCTTTCTTT.

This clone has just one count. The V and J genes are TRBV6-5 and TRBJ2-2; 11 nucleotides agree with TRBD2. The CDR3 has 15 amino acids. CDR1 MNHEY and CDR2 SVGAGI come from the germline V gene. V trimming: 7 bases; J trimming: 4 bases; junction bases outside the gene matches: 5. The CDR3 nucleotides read TGTGCCAGCACCTTAGCGGGAGGGAGCACCGGGGAGCTGTTTTTT. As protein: CASTLAGGSTGELFF.

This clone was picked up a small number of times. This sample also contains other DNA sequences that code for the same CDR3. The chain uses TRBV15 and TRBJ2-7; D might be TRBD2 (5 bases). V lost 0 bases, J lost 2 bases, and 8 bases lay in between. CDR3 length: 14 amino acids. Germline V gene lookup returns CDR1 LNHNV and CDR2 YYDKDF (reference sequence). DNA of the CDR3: TGTGCCACCAGCAGAGATCGGGGTCCCTACGAGCAGTACTTC. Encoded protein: CATSRDRGPYEQYF.